The 29 T cell receptor beta chains below were found in one sample sequenced in a study of PD-L1 blockade in urothelial cancer. Clones were read by immunoSEQ multiplex PCR, and TCRdb kept only the in-frame ones, dropping some. The repertoire has more than 80,000 clones, over 80% of them found once; the top ten carry over 7.5%. The material sequenced was PBMCs, taken around atezolizumab (anti-PD-L1) treatment. These receptors all come from a man aged 65 to 85 with urothelial cancer.

This chain joins TRBV9 and TRBJ2-5; TRBD2 is a possible D gene (5 bases). The germline V gene has CDR1 SGDLS and CDR2 YYNGEE. The length of the CDR3 is 15 residues. Trimming removed 1 base at V and 4 bases at J, with 14 bases between. The CDR3 protein is CASSVSDMRAETQYF. CDR3 in DNA: TGTGCCAGCAGCGTAAGCGATATGAGGGCAGAGACCCAGTACTTC. The full variable domain, in which reference TRBV9 and TRBJ2-5 provide the parts outside the CDR3, is DSGVTQTPKHLITATGQRVTLRCSPRSGDLSVYWYQQSLDQGLQFLIQYYNGEERAKGNILERFSAQQFPDLHSELNLSSLELGDSALYFCASSVSDMRAETQYFGPGTRLLVL.

V and J are TRBV10-2 and TRBJ2-5, with D possibly matching TRBD1 (6 bases). The V gene lost 6 bases and the J gene lost 3 bases, with 14 bases spanning the gap. The CDR3 contains 14 residues. Germline assignment: CDR1 WSHSY and CDR2 SAAADI. The CDR3 DNA reads as TGCGCCAGCAGGTCAGGGGTTGAAAAAGAGACCCAGTACTTC. This gives the protein CASRSGVEKETQYF.

The V call is TRBV5-6, the J call TRBJ2-5; 9 bases match TRBD2. The junction had 7 bases not matched to a gene; V was cut back by 0 bases and J by 4 bases. CDR1 and CDR2 (germline): SGHDT, YYEEEE. This CDR3 comprises 16 residues. CDR3 protein: CASSLVSGSVGETQYF. DNA of the CDR3: TGTGCCAGCAGCTTGGTTAGCGGGAGTGTCGGAGAGACCCAGTACTTC. The variable domain in full, with the rest retrieved from reference TRBV5-6 and TRBJ2-5, is DAGVTQSPTHLIKTRGQQVTLRCSPKSGHDTVSWYQQALGQGPQFIFQYYEEEERQRGNFPDRFSGHQFPNYSSELNVNALLLGDSALYLCASSLVSGSVGETQYFGPGTRLLVL.

The genes are TRBV30 and TRBJ1-1, with D unclear. V was trimmed by 1 base and J by 3 bases, leaving 9 bases between them. CDR1 and CDR2 (germline): GTSNPN, SVGIG (reference sequence). The CDR3 covers 13 residues. The CDR3 bases are TGTGCCTGGAGTGAGGAGGCGGACACTGAAGCTTTCTTT. Protein sequence: CAWSEEADTEAFF.

This clone was found many times. The genes are TRBV7-9 and TRBJ2-5, with 7 bases aligning to TRBD1. CDR3 length equals 13 residues. The germline gives CDR1 SEHNR, CDR2 FQNEAQ (reference sequence). V was pared by 5 bases and J by 3 bases, with 3 bases of the junction left unmatched. The CDR3 loop reads CASSLGGKETQYF. The CDR3 coding sequence is TGTGCCAGCAGCCTAGGGGGCAAAGAGACCCAGTACTTC.

The chain links TRBV6-5 to TRBJ2-7; TRBD1 is a possible D gene (6 bases). Germline CDR1 and CDR2: MNHEY and SVGAGI. CDR3 size: 15 residues. V gave up 0 bases and J gave up 6 bases, with 15 bases separating them. In nucleotides, the CDR3 is TGTGCCAGCAGTTACTCCGGGACACCGTCGGGCGAGCAGTACTTC. Translation: CASSYSGTPSGEQYF.

The chain joins TRBV11-3 to TRBJ2-5; 10 nucleotides align to TRBD2. V lost 2 bases and J lost 5; bases outside the gene matches: 8. This CDR3 comprises 16 residues. Germline CDR1 and CDR2: SGHNT and YENEEA. CDR3 sequence: CASSLRASGSLETQYF. DNA of the CDR3: TGTGCCAGCAGCTTAAGGGCTAGCGGGAGTCTGGAGACCCAGTACTTC.

The rearrangement uses TRBV5-1 and TRBJ2-5; TRBD1 might be the D (6 bases). Trimming left V 3 bases short and J 2 bases short, with 11 bases between. CDR3 length: 14 residues. Germline values: CDR1 SGHRS, CDR2 YFSETQ. The DNA for the CDR3 is TGCGCCAGCAGCTCCCACAGGGAACAAGAGACCCAGTACTTC. This gives the protein CASSSHREQETQYF. The entire variable domain, with the rest obtained from reference TRBV5-1 and TRBJ2-5, is as follows: KAGVTQTPRYLIKTRGQQVTLSCSPISGHRSVSWYQQTPGQGLQFLFEYFSETQRNKGNFPGRFSGRQFSNSRSEMNVSTLELGDSALYLCASSSHREQETQYFGPGTRLLVL.

In this sample, this clone turned up a few times. The chain employs TRBV5-5 and TRBJ1-2, with D perhaps matching TRBD1 (6 bases). The germline gives CDR1 SGHKS, CDR2 YYEKEE (reference sequence). The CDR3 length is 16 residues. V shed 0 bases and J shed 8 bases, with 20 bases lying between them. CDR3 coding DNA: TGTGCCAGCAGCTTGGAGGATATGAGTGGGACACCCGGCTACACCTTC. Protein sequence: CASSLEDMSGTPGYTF.

This clone has just a few counts. The chain couples TRBV25-1 to TRBJ1-1, with D uncertain. Germline V gene lookup returns CDR1 MGHDK and CDR2 SYGVNS. Trimming took off 7 bases at V and 1 base at J, with 10 bases between the two ends. The CDR3 runs to 13 residues. This CDR3 reads CASTHDWNTEAFF. As DNA, the CDR3 is TGTGCCAGCACTCACGACTGGAACACTGAAGCTTTCTTT.

The chain links TRBV7-9 to TRBJ1-1; D not resolved. The V gene's germline CDR1 is SEHNR and CDR2 FQNEAQ (reference sequence). V was pared by 5 bases and J by 0 bases, with 13 bases between. The CDR3 spans 15 residues. In DNA, the CDR3 is TGTGCCAGCAGCCTATCCGGGGTGCTGAACACTGAAGCTTTCTTT. It is translated as CASSLSGVLNTEAFF. The full variable domain, with the rest looked up from reference TRBV7-9 and TRBJ1-1, is DTGVSQNPRHKITKRGQNVTFRCDPISEHNRLYWYRQTLGQGPEFLTYFQNEAQLEKSRLLSDRFSAERPKGSFSTLEIQRTEQGDSAMYLCASSLSGVLNTEAFFGQGTRLTVV.

This sequence joins TRBV4-2 and TRBJ2-1; TRBD2 matches at 10 bases. The CDR3 runs to 16 residues. Germline CDR1 reads LGHNA; CDR2 reads YNFKEQ. V gave up 0 bases and J gave up 6 bases; unmatched junction bases: 5. CDR3 in amino acids: CASSQDSSGSFNEQFF. CDR3 nucleotides: TGTGCCAGCAGCCAAGATTCTAGCGGGAGTTTCAATGAGCAGTTCTTC.

V usage is TRBV13 and J usage is TRBJ1-1; maybe TRBD1 (6 bases). CDR1 and CDR2 from the germline V gene are PRHDT and FYEKMQ (reference sequence). The CDR3 is 18 residues long. The V end was cut by 3 bases, the J end by 3 bases, with 23 bases between. The CDR3 coding sequence is TGTGCCAGCAGCTTTCCTAGGGTGAGGGGGATGAGGGACACTGAAGCTTTCTTT. Translation gives CASSFPRVRGMRDTEAFF.

This clone is medium-sized within its sample. The rearrangement links TRBV2 to TRBJ2-3; 12 bases are shared with TRBD2. From germline, CDR1 is SNHLY and CDR2 FYNNEI. CDR3 size: 17 residues. J was trimmed by 2 bases and V by 3 bases; bases with no gene match: 6. The CDR3 nucleotides read TGTGCCAGCAGTGAGAGACTAGCGGGGGACTTCACAGATACGCAGTATTTT. Encoded protein: CASSERLAGDFTDTQYF. Full variable domain (rest looked up from reference TRBV2 and TRBJ2-3): EPEVTQTPSHQVTQMGQEVILRCVPISNHLYFYWYRQILGQKVEFLVSFYNNEISEKSEIFDDQFSVERPDGSNFTLKIRSTKLEDSAMYFCASSERLAGDFTDTQYFGPGTRLTVL.

The genes are TRBV11-2 and TRBJ2-2, with TRBD2 identical over 13 bases. Germline V gene sequence: CDR1 SGHAT, CDR2 FQNNGV. The CDR3 contains 16 residues. J gave up 6 bases and V 5 bases, and 6 bases lay outside the gene matches. CDR3 region: CASSRTSGRVSGELFF. CDR3 coding DNA: TGTGCCAGCAGCCGCACTAGCGGGAGGGTCTCCGGGGAGCTGTTTTTT.

This clone has just a few counts. This chain connects TRBV21-1 to TRBJ1-1; TRBD1 was called by the table and not checked on the DNA. TRBV21-1 is a pseudogene segment. This CDR3 has 15 residues. The CDR3 DNA reads as TGTGCCAGCAGCCATCAGGGACAGGGTGACACTGAAGCTTTCTTT. Protein product: CASSHQGQGDTEAFF.

This clone was detected only once. For the CDR3, the DNA is TGCGCCAGCAGCTCGGAAGTAGGGGGAGTCCAAGAGACCCAGTACTTC. It is translated as CASSSEVGGVQETQYF. The chain is built from TRBV5-1 and TRBJ2-5, with a possible D match to TRBD1 (6 bases). V was shortened by 3 bases and J by 1 base, with 16 bases between the two germline ends. CDR3 length: 16 amino acids. The germline V gene encodes CDR1 SGHRS and CDR2 YFSETQ.

This chain joins TRBV30 and TRBJ2-1; D not resolved. CDR1 and CDR2 (germline): GTSNPN, SVGIG (reference sequence). The CDR3 spans 13 residues. V lost 1 base and J 4 bases, leaving 8 bases between the germline ends. CDR3 loop: CAWSAYLYNEQFF. Written as DNA, the CDR3 is TGTGCCTGGAGTGCTTACTTATACAATGAGCAGTTCTTC.

Of note for this clone: At the DNA level, this CDR3 is encoded by other sequences in the same sample as well. The chain carries TRBV5-1 and TRBJ2-7; D gene ambiguous. Germline loops: CDR1 SGHRS, CDR2 YFSETQ. The CDR3 totals 13 residues. Trimming cost V 0 bases and J 3 bases, with 7 bases left between them. Written as DNA, the CDR3 is TGCGCCAGCAGCTTGGGCCAGGTCTACGAGCAGTACTTC. It encodes CASSLGQVYEQYF.

The chain carries TRBV6-1 and TRBJ2-7, with 11 bases lining up with TRBD2. CDR3 size: 14 residues. The germline V gene has CDR1 MNHNS and CDR2 SASEGT. V lost 2 bases, J lost 5 bases, and 2 bases stayed unmatched. The CDR3 reads CASSETSGRHEQYF. The CDR3 bases are TGTGCCAGCAGTGAAACTAGCGGGAGACACGAGCAGTACTTC.

J is TRBJ2-5 and V is TRBV4-3, with TRBD2 identical over 10 bases. Losses at the gene ends were 1 base for V and 5 bases for J; bases not matched to a gene: 7. The CDR3 sequence is 16 residues long. The germline V gene encodes CDR1 LGHNA and CDR2 YSLEER. The CDR3, as DNA: TGCGCCAGCAGCCAAGGGGCTAGCGGGAGCTATGAGACCCAGTACTTC. Translated, it gives CASSQGASGSYETQYF.

This clone has just one count. This sequence joins TRBV7-2 and TRBJ2-1; TRBD2 matches at 8 bases. V gave up 5 bases and J gave up 0 bases; unmatched junction bases: 3. This CDR3 comprises 15 residues. Per germline, CDR1 SGHTA and CDR2 FQGNSA. The CDR3 DNA reads TGTGCCAGCAGCCAAGGGACTAGCTCCTACAATGAGCAGTTCTTC. Its translation: CASSQGTSSYNEQFF.

This clone was counted between two and nine times. The chain joins TRBV7-8 to TRBJ2-2, with 11 bases matching TRBD1. Germline-derived CDR1 and CDR2 are SGHVS and FQNEAQ. The CDR3 loop spans 17 amino acids. V gave up 5 bases and J gave up 2 bases; unmatched junction bases: 7. The CDR3 DNA reads as TGTGCCAGCAGCAGGAGGGGGACAGGGGGAAACACCGGGGAGCTGTTTTTT. This gives the protein CASSRRGTGGNTGELFF.

The CDR3 region is CASSTSGGSYNEQFF. The CDR3 nucleotides read TGTGCCAGCAGTACTAGCGGGGGATCCTACAATGAGCAGTTCTTC. This chain joins TRBV6-5 and TRBJ2-1; 11 bases line up with TRBD2. Unmatched junction bases numbered 1, after V lost 5 bases and J lost 1 base. The V gene's germline CDR1 is MNHEY and CDR2 SVGAGI. The CDR3 covers 15 residues.

CDR3 sequence reads: CASSLGGWENTEAFF. CDR3 sequence (DNA): TGTGCCAGCTCACTAGGAGGGTGGGAGAACACTGAAGCTTTCTTT. The chain combines TRBV18 with TRBJ1-1; D unresolved. V shed 4 bases and J shed 1 base, with 13 bases lying between them. Looked up from germline, CDR1 is KGHSH and CDR2 is LQKENI. The CDR3 has 15 residues.

The chain joins TRBV19 to TRBJ2-2, with D maybe TRBD2 (5 bases). The CDR3 has 14 residues. Germline CDR1 LNHDA, CDR2 SQIVND (reference sequence). V was clipped by 7 bases and J by 4 bases, with 13 bases between them. CDR3: CASTLGLLTGELFF. The CDR3 coding sequence is TGTGCCAGTACACTCGGACTTCTCACCGGGGAGCTGTTTTTT.

The V call is TRBV6-6, the J call TRBJ2-1; D is perhaps TRBD1 (5 bases). Germline V lookup: CDR1 MNHNY, CDR2 SVGAGI (reference sequence). V lost 7 bases and J 6 bases, leaving 13 bases between the germline ends. The CDR3 has 13 amino acids. CDR3 nucleotide sequence: TGTGCCAGCACCCAGGGTCTGAGCAATGAGCAGTTCTTC. Encoded protein: CASTQGLSNEQFF.

V is TRBV9 and J is TRBJ1-1; the match to TRBD1 covers 9 bases. Germline-derived CDR1 and CDR2 are SGDLS and YYNGEE. The CDR3 has 16 amino acids. The V gene end was trimmed by 0 bases and the J gene end by 1 base; junction bases not matched to a gene: 4. The CDR3 DNA follows: TGTGCCAGCAGCGTAGCTCCGGGACAGGGGAACACTGAAGCTTTCTTT. As protein: CASSVAPGQGNTEAFF.

The V and J genes are TRBV7-2 and TRBJ2-5, with no clear D. Trimming pared 5 bases from V and 1 base from J, leaving 5 bases between. The CDR3 is made up of 12 amino acids. Germline V gives CDR1 SGHTA, CDR2 FQGNSA. The CDR3 region has the DNA TGTGCCAGCAGCCCCTCCCAAGAGACCCAGTACTTC. It specifies CASSPSQETQYF. The full variable domain, with the rest looked up from reference TRBV7-2 and TRBJ2-5, is GAGVSQSPSNKVTEKGKDVELRCDPISGHTALYWYRQSLGQGLEFLIYFQGNSAPDKSGLPSDRFSAERTGGSVSTLTIQRTQQEDSAVYLCASSPSQETQYFGPGTRLLVL.